This T cell receptor (beta chain) was profiled in a study of blood T cell repertoires in COVID-19. As for the study in general: Acute-phase and convalescent COVID-19 samples originated in the United States, Italy and Spain. The cDNA or gDNA used as material had been derived from T cells, B-cell-depleted T cells, or PBMCs.

Note on this clone: Other DNA sequences of this sample code for an identical CDR3.

Original handling: The authors estimated nucleated cell counts from reference gene primer amplification. Libraries were prepared by immunoSEQ multiplex PCR; TCRdb keeps only in-frame clonotypes and omits some of them. The D gene and trimming were derived from the DNA, and the V and J assignments and clone size from that table. The table has about 99,000 clones, about four fifths seen once. CDR1 and CDR2 (germline): KGHSH, LQKENI. This CDR3 region has 13 residues. Trimming stripped 6 bases from V and 1 base from J, with 8 bases between. The chain carries TRBV18 and TRBJ2-3; maybe TRBD2 (5 bases). The source is a man aged 55-75 years with acute or convalescent COVID-19. The sample comprised peripheral blood. The CDR3 DNA follows: TGTGCCAGCTCCCCCGGGGGCACAGATACGCAGTATTTT. Amino acid sequence: CASSPGGTDTQYF.